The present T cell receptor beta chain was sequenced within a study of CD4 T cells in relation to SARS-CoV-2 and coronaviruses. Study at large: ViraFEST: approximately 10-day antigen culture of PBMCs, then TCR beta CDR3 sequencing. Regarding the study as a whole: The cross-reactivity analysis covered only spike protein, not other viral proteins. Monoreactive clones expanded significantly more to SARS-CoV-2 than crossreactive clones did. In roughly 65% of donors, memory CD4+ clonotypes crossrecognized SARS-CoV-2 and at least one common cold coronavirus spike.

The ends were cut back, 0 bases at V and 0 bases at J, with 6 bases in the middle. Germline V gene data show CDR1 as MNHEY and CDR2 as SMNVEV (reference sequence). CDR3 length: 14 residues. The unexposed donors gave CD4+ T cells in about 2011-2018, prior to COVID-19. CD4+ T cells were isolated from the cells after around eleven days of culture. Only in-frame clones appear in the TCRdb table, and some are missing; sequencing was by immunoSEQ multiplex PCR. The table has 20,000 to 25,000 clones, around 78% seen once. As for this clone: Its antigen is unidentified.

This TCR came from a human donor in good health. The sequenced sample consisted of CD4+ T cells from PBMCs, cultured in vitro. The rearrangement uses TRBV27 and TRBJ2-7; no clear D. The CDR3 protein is CASSLSGFSYEQYF. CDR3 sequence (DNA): TGTGCCAGCAGTTTATCTGGGTTCTCCTACGAGCAGTACTTC.